Described below is a single T cell receptor (beta chain) sequence and its context. Its antigen is unknown. The trim removed 5 bases at V and 6 bases at J, leaving 6 bases unmatched. The CDR3 length is 15 residues. The V gene's germline CDR1 is SEHNR and CDR2 FQNEAQ (reference sequence). As to time point: blood 4 weeks post-SBRT, at nephrectomy. The treatment was: 15 Gy SBRT to primary tumor, nephrectomy 4 weeks later. Serial blood draws occurred at baseline and 2 and 4 weeks post-SBRT. Clear cell pathology was present in this patient's renal cell carcinoma. Clones were sequenced by immunoSEQ multiplex PCR, and TCRdb holds only the in-frame ones, with some missing. The table has over 120,000 clones, 75% to 90% seen once. The data originate from a study of radiation and T cells in renal cell carcinoma. Study outcomes and limitations: Baseline intratumoral clonotype presence is unknown without pretreatment biopsies. In blood, top tumor clones expanded by 2 weeks, shrinking by 4.

This chain connects TRBV7-9 to TRBJ2-1, with 11 bases fitting TRBD1. The material sequenced was blood, taken from a patient whose treatment included radiotherapy and nephrectomy. The clonotype was recovered from a woman aged 45-60 years with renal cell carcinoma. The CDR3 spells CASSAGTGGSNEQFF. The CDR3 DNA sequence: TGTGCCAGCAGCGCCGGGACAGGGGGGTCCAATGAGCAGTTCTTC.